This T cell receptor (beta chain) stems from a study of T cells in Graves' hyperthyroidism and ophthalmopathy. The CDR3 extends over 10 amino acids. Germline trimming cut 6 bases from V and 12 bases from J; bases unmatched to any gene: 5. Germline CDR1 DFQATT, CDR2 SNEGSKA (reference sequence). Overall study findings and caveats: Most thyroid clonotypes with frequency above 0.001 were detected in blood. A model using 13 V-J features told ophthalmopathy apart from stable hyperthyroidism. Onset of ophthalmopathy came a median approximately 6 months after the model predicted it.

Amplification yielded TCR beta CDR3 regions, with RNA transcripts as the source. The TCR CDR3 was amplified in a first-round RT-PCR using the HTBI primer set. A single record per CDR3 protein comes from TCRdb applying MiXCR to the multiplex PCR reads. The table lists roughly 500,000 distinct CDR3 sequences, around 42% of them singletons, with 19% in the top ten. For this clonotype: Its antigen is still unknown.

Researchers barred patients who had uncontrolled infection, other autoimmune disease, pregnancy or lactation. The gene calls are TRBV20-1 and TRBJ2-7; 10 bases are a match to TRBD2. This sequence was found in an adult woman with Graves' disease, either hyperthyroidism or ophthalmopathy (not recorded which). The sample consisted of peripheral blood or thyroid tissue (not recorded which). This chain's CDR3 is CSAASGSPYF. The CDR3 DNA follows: TGCAGTGCAGCTAGCGGGAGTCCGTACTTC.